What follows is one T cell receptor beta chain and its context. This clonotype has a count of ten or more. What this receptor recognizes is not known. It has no much larger one-base neighbor in the sample; base qualities were not kept. CDR1 and CDR2 (SGHRS, YFSETQ) derive from the germline V gene. There are 13 amino acids in the CDR3, from cysteine to phenylalanine inclusive. Only the CDR3 portion is preserved as DNA: 39 bases, with reading frame beginning at the first base. Trimming removed 0 bases from V and 4 bases from J, leaving 7 bases between the germline ends. This entry comes from a study of T-cell reconstitution after alpha-beta-depleted transplantation in children listed by TCRdb under 2016. Looking at the study overall: Using TCR repertoire profiling, the study followed T-cell immune reconstitution in a quantitative way in children after TCRalphabeta/CD19-depleted allogeneic hematopoietic cell transplantation.

To prepare the library, PCR was applied. Sequenced using an Illumina HiSeq 2500. TCR library preparation used molecular barcoding, with unique molecular identifiers applied to normalize quantification of the TCRbeta repertoire. TCRdb cleaned the public reads at Q25 with fastp, built clones with MiXCR and kept in-frame beta chains. One record per CDR3 amino acid sequence lists the most common genes and DNA. For this sample there are more than 120,000 distinct CDR3 sequences; roughly 8.8% appear just once. 15% to 20% of the sample lies in the top ten. Beyond this particular receptor, the publication reports: Over subsequent months, a decline in hyperexpanded clone frequencies was noted, and after one year, T-cell counts and TCRbeta diversity were mostly ascribed to newly produced T cells. About two months after transplant, the apparently early recovery of alphabetaT-cell counts reportedly depended on just several hundred clones that had expanded rapidly and came from non-depleted graft cells. In some patients, the high TCRbeta diversity seen at day 60 was put down to recipient T cells and intrathymic progenitors that had survived conditioning.

In the paper's terms, the treatment or condition label means: allogeneic hematopoietic cell transplantation with graft depleted of TCRalphabeta T cells and CD19 B cells. The children who served as transplant recipients had been given grafts of TCRalphabeta/CD19-depleted allogeneic hematopoietic cells. Sequencing used PBMCs, mostly from graft donor cells, obtained 180 days after TCRalphabeta/CD19-depleted stem cell transplant. The V gene is TRBV5-1 and the J gene is TRBJ1-1; no D gene call is confident. This TCR was sampled from a female patient aged 2-10 years who had a stem cell transplant for congenital amegakaryocytic thrombocytopenia, so the T cells may come from the graft donor. The encoded CDR3 is CASSLGIPTEAFF. Here is the DNA: TGCGCCAGCAGCTTGGGGATCCCCACTGAAGCTTTCTTT.